This section outlines one T cell receptor beta chain sequence together with its context. This CDR3 is built from 15 residues. Germline values: CDR1 SGHNT, CDR2 YYREEE (reference sequence). Trimming removed 4 bases at V and 3 bases at J, with 16 bases between. The sample is drawn from a study of blood T cell repertoires in COVID-19. Libraries were prepared by immunoSEQ multiplex PCR; TCRdb keeps only in-frame clonotypes and omits some of them. The sample includes 150,000 to 250,000 clones, about 80% of them seen just once. This sequence was found in a man aged 35 to 55 who had recovered from COVID-19. The specimen was PBMCs or T cells enriched from blood (not recorded which). V and J are TRBV5-4 and TRBJ1-2, with D perhaps TRBD1 (5 bases). As DNA, the CDR3 is TGTGCCAGCAGCGTTGGCGGGGGAACGGACTATGGCTACACCTTC. Protein: CASSVGGGTDYGYTF.